This T cell receptor beta chain was sequenced for a study of PD-L1 blockade in urothelial cancer. Added to each PCR by spiking were synthetic TCR analog templates. Produced via immunoSEQ multiplex PCR; TCRdb's table is partial and in-frame only. The sample lists tens of thousands of clones, around nine tenths seen once, with approximately 25% in the top ten. Germline V gene lookup returns CDR1 LNHDA and CDR2 SQIVND (reference sequence). CDR3 length: 13 residues. V lost 1 base and J lost 4; bases outside the gene matches: 1. Noted time point: pretreatment peripheral blood. This chain links TRBV19 with TRBJ2-7; 7 bases agree with TRBD1. This clonotype originated in a donor at least 40 years old with urothelial cancer. The starting material was PBMCs, obtained around atezolizumab (anti-PD-L1) treatment. The CDR3: CASSIGRGYEQYF. CDR3 in DNA: TGTGCCAGTAGTATAGGCAGGGGGTACGAGCAGTACTTC.